Reported below is one T cell receptor (beta chain). As yet, its antigen is unknown. The data were obtained in a study of a mutant IDH1 vaccine in newly diagnosed glioma. The wider study: The earlier regimen, radiotherapy, temozolomide, or both, was most often both. Overall study results and limits: Of all patients, around 94% showed vaccine-induced immune responses. Apparently unrelated to pseudoprogression were changes in the top peripheral T cell clonotypes.

Some clones are missing from TCRdb's copy, which holds only in-frame ones; the method was immunoSEQ multiplex PCR. The sample shows about 46,000 clones, around 80% of them seen only once. This sample's time point: baseline, week 1 (first vaccination visit). Documented treatment: pre-vaccination baseline after standard-of-care therapy. The donors had new WHO grade 3 or 4 astrocytomas; these were IDH1-mutant and ATRX-lost. V was shortened by 3 bases and J by 4 bases, with 22 bases between the two germline ends. Germline loops: CDR1 MNHNS, CDR2 SASEGT. This CDR3 region has 17 residues. Material: PBMCs, obtained from a glioma patient treated with radiotherapy, temozolomide or both. V usage is TRBV6-1 and J usage is TRBJ2-7, with D tentatively TRBD2 (6 bases). The sequence derives from a woman between 35 and 50 years old with glioma. CDR3 bases: TGTGCCAGCAGTGACCTTGCTGGGACGGAGGCGGGATACGAGCAGTACTTC. This codes for CASSDLAGTEAGYEQYF.